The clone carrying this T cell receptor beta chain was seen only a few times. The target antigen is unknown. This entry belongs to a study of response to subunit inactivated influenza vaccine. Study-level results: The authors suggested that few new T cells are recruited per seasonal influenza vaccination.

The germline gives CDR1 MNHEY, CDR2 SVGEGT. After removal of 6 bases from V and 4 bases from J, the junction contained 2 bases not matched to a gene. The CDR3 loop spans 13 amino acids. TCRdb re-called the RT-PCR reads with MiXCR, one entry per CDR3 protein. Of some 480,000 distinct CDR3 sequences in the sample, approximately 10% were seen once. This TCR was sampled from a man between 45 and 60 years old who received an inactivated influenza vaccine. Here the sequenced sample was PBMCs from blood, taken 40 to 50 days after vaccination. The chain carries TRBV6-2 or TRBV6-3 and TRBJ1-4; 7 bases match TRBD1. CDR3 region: CASRTGINEKLFF. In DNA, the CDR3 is TGTGCCAGCAGGACAGGGATTAATGAAAAACTGTTTTTT.